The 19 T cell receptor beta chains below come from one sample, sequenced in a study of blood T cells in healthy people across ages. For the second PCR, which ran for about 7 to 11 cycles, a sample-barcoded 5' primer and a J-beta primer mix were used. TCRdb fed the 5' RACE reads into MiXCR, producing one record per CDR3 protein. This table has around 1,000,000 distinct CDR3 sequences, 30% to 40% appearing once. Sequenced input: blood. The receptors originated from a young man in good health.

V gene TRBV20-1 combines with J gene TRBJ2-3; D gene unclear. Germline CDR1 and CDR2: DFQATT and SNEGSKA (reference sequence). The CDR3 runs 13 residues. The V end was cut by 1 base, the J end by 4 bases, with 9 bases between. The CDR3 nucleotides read TGCAGTGCTAGAGGACCCACAGCAGATACGCAGTATTTT. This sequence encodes CSARGPTADTQYF.

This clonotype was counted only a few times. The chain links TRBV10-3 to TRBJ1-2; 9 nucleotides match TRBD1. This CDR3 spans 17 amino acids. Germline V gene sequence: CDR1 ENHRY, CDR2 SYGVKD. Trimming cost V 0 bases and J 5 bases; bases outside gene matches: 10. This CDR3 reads CAISESQRGQGSYGYTF. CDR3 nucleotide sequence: TGTGCCATCAGTGAGTCGCAGAGGGGACAGGGTTCATATGGCTACACCTTC.

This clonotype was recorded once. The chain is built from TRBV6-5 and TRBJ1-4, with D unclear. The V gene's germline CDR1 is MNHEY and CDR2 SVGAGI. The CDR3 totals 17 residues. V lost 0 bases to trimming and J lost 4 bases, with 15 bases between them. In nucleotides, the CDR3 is TGTGCCAGCAGTTACTCAAGTAAGACGTCGATTAATGAAAAACTGTTTTTT. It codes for CASSYSSKTSINEKLFF.

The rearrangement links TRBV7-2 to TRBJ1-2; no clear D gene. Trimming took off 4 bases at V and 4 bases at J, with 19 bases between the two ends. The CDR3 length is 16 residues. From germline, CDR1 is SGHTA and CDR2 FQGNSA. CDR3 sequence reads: CASSSPPEGRPYGYTF. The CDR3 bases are TGTGCCAGCAGCTCCCCACCCGAAGGCCGACCCTATGGCTACACCTTC.

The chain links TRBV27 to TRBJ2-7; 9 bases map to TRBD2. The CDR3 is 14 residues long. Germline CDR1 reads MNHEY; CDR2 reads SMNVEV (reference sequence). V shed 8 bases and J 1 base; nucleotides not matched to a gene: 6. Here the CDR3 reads CASASGGSSYEQYF. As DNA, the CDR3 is TGTGCCAGCGCGAGCGGGGGGTCTTCCTACGAGCAGTACTTC.

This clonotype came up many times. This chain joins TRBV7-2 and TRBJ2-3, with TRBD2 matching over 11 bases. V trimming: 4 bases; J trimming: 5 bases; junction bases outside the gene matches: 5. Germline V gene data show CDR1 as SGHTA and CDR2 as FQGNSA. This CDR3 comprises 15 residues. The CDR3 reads CASSSLAGGIDTQYF. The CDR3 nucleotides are TGTGCCAGCAGCTCCCTAGCGGGGGGAATAGATACGCAGTATTTT.

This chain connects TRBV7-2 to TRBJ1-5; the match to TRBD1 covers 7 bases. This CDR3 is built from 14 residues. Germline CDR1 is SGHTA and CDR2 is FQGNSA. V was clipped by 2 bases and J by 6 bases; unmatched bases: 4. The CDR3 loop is CASSLNRGTQPQHF. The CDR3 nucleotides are TGTGCCAGCAGCTTAAACAGGGGAACTCAGCCCCAGCATTTT.

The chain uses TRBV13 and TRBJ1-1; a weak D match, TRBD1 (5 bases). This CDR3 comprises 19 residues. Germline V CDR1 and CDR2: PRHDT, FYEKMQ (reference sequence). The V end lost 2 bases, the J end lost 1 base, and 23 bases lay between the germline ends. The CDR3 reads CASSLSLGQYAGRNTEAFF. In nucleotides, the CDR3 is TGTGCCAGCAGCTTAAGCCTAGGTCAGTACGCAGGGAGGAACACTGAAGCTTTCTTT.

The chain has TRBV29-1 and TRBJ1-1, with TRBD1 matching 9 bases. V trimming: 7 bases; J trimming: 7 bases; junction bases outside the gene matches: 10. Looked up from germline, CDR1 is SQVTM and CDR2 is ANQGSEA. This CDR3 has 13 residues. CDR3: CSALTGGTFEAFF. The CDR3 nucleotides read TGCAGCGCATTGACAGGGGGGACTTTTGAAGCTTTCTTT.

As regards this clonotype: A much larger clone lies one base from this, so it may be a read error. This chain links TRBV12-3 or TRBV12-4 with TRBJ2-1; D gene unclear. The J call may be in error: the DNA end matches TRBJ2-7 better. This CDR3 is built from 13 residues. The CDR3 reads CASSFSKTYEQYF. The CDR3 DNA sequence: TGTGCCAGCAGTTTCAGCAAGACCTACGAGCAGTACTTC.

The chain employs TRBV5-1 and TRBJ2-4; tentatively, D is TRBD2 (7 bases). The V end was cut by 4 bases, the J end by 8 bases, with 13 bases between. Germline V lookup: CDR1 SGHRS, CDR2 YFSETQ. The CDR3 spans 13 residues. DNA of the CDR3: TGCGCCAGCAGCCCCACAGGGAGGGACATTCAGTACTTC. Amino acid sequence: CASSPTGRDIQYF.

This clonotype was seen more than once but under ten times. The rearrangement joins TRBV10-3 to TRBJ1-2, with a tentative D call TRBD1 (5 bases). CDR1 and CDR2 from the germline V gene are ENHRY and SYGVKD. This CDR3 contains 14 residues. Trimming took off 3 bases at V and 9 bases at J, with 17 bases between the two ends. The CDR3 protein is CAISEFSTARSYTF. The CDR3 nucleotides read TGTGCCATCAGTGAATTTTCGACAGCCCGGAGCTACACCTTC.

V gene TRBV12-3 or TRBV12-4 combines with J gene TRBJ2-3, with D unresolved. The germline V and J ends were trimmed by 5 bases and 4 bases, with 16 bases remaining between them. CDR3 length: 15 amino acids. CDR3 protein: CASSLEAESADTQYF. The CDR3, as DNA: TGTGCCAGCAGTCTTGAGGCAGAGAGCGCAGATACGCAGTATTTT.

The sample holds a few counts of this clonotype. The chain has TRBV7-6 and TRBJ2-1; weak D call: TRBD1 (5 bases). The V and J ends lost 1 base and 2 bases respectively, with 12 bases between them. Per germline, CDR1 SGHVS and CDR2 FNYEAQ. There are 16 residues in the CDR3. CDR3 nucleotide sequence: TGTGCCAGCAGCTTAGAGTCTGGACATACCTACAATGAGCAGTTCTTC. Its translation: CASSLESGHTYNEQFF.

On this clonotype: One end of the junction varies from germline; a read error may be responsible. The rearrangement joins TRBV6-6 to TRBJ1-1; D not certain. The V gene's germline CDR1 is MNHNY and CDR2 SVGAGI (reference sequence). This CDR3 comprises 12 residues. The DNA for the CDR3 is TGTACCAGCAGTCTCGACATGTCTGAAGCTTTCTTT. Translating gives CTSSLDMSEAFF.

The CDR3 loop is CASSFLIAGGRTDTQYF. DNA for the CDR3: TGTGCCAGCAGCTTCCTGATAGCGGGGGGGCGCACAGATACGCAGTATTTT. The chain has TRBV11-2 and TRBJ2-3, with 11 positions matching TRBD2. The germline V gene encodes CDR1 SGHAT and CDR2 FQNNGV. The CDR3 runs to 17 residues. J was trimmed by 1 base and V by 3 bases; bases with no gene match: 6.

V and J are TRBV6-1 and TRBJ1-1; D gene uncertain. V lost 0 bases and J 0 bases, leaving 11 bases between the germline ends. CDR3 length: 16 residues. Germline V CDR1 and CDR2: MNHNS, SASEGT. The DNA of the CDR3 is TGTGCCAGCAGTGAAGCATATAACCGCTTGAACACTGAAGCTTTCTTT. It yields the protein CASSEAYNRLNTEAFF.

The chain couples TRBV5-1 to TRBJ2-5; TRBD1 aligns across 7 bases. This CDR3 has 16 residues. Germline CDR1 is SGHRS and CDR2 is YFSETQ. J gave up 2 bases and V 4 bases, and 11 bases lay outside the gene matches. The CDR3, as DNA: TGCGCCAGCAGCCTCGGTCCCGGGACAGAGCAAGAGACCCAGTACTTC. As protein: CASSLGPGTEQETQYF.

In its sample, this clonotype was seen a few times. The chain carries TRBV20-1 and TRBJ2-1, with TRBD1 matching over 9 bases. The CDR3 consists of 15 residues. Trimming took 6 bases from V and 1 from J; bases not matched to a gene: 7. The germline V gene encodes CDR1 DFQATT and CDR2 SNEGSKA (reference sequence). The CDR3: CSALLGTGSYNEQFF. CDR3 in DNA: TGCAGTGCCTTATTAGGGACAGGGTCCTACAATGAGCAGTTCTTC.